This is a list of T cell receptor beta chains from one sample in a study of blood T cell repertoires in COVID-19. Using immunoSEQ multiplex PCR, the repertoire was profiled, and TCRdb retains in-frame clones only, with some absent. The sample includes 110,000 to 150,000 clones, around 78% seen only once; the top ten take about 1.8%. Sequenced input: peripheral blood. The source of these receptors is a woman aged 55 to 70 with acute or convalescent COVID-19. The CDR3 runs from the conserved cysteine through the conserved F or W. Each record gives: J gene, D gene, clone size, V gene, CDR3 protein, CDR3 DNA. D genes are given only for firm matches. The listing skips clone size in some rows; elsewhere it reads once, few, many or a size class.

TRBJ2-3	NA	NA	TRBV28	CASTPPRGTQYF	TGTGCCAGCACCCCGCCCCGGGGTACGCAGTATTTT
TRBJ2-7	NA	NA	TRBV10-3	CAISESPGGSYEQYF	TGTGCCATCAGTGAGTCGCCCGGGGGTTCTTACGAGCAGTACTTC
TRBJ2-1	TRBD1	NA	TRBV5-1	CASSWTGTGFYNEQFF	TGCGCCAGCAGCTGGACCGGGACAGGGTTCTACAATGAGCAGTTCTTC
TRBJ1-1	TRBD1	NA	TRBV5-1	CASSGGDRAKTEAFF	TGCGCCAGCAGCGGCGGGGACAGGGCTAAGACTGAAGCTTTCTTT
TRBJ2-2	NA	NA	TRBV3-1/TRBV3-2	CASSPLTLDYTGELFF	TGTGCCAGCAGCCCGCTCACTCTCGACTACACCGGGGAGCTGTTTTTT
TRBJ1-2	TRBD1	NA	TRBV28	CASRLDREMGTNYGYTF	TGTGCCAGCAGGCTAGACAGGGAGATGGGGACAAACTATGGCTACACCTTC
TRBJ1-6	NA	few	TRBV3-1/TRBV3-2	CASSQEGAMFSYLHF	TGTGCCAGCAGCCAAGAGGGAGCGATGTTTTCATATCTCCACTTT
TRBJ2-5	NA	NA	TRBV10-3	CAISERRWVKASEQETQYF	TGTGCCATCAGTGAGCGGCGCTGGGTAAAGGCTAGCGAACAAGAGACCCAGTACTTC
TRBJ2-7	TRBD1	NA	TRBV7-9	CASSVDRGNEQYF	TGTGCCAGCAGCGTGGACAGGGGTAATGAGCAGTACTTC
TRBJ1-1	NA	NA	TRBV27	CASILRTEAFF	TGTGCCAGCATTCTCAGGACTGAAGCTTTCTTT
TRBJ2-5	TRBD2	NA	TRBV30	CAWRSPYLREGKTQYF	TGTGCCTGGAGGAGCCCGTACCTACGGGAGGGAAAAACCCAGTACTTC
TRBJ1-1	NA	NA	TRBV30	CAWGEGLNTEAFF	TGTGCCTGGGGAGAGGGGCTGAACACTGAAGCTTTCTTT
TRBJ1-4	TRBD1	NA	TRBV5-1	CASSPSTGEEEKLFF	TGCGCCAGCAGCCCATCGACAGGGGAGGAGGAAAAACTGTTTTTT
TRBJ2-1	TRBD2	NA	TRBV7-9	CASTTGLAGGIGSYNEQFF	TGTGCCAGCACCACAGGACTAGCGGGAGGAATAGGCTCCTACAATGAGCAGTTCTTC